This entry describes one T cell receptor (beta chain). J lost 6 bases, V lost 4 bases, and 8 bases had no gene match. From germline, CDR1 is MDHEN and CDR2 SYDVKM. The CDR3 contains 16 residues. This specimen belongs to a study of PD-L1 blockade in urothelial cancer. Assay: immunoSEQ multiplex PCR; the TCRdb copy retains only in-frame clones and omits some. The data hold nearly 50,000 clones, with 70% to 90% observed a single time. The sample's time point: peripheral blood 6 weeks after treatment start. The J gene is TRBJ2-2, the V gene TRBV28, with 10 bases that match TRBD2. This material consisted of PBMCs, taken around atezolizumab (anti-PD-L1) treatment. This sequence originates from a man between 70 and 80 years old with urothelial cancer. The CDR3 bases are TGTGCCAGCAGTTCGGCTAGCGGGAGTGGCCCCGGGGAGCTGTTTTTT. This gives the protein CASSSASGSGPGELFF. Full variable domain (remainder filled in from reference TRBV28 and TRBJ2-2): DVKVTQSSRYLVKRTGEKVFLECVQDMDHENMFWYRQDPGLGLRLIYFSYDVKMKEKGDIPEGYSVSREKKERFSLILESASTNQTSMYLCASSSASGSGPGELFFGEGSRLTVL.